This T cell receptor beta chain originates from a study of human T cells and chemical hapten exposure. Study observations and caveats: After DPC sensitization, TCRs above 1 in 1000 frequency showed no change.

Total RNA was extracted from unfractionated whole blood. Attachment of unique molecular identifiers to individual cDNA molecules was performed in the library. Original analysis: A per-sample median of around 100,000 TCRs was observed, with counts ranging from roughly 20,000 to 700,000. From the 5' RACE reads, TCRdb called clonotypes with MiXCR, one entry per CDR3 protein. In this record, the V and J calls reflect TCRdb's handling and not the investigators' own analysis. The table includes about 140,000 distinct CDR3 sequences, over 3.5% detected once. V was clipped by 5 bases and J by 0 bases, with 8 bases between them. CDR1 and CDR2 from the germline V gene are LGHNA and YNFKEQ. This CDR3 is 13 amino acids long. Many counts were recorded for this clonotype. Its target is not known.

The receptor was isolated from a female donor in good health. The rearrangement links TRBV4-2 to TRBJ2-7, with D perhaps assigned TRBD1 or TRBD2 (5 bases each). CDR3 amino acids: CASSRDRSYEQYF. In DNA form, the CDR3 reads TGTGCCAGCAGCAGGGACCGCTCCTACGAGCAGTACTTC.